This is a list of T cell receptor beta chains from one sample in a study of blood T cell repertoires in COVID-19. This table comes from immunoSEQ multiplex PCR, and its TCRdb copy is limited to in-frame clones, with some not included. The sample has roughly 240,000 clones; approximately 86% are singletons. Sequencing was carried out using PBMCs or T cells enriched from blood (not recorded which). The receptors shown here come from a woman under 40 with acute COVID-19. Both conserved end residues are part of each CDR3. The D gene is left open where the match is weak. Expanded clones are given a class, and other clones once, few, many or no size at all.

J	V	size	D	CDR3
TRBJ1-5	TRBV3-1/TRBV3-2	once	-	CASSQGGGNQPQHF
TRBJ1-1	TRBV10-3	-	-	CAISEETGSTEAFF
TRBJ1-2	TRBV6-5	-	TRBD1	CASSTGQGGLYGYTF
TRBJ1-2	TRBV3-1/TRBV3-2	-	-	CASSQDAGIEWDYGYTF
TRBJ2-5	TRBV7-2	-	TRBD2	CASSSFGLAGETQYF
TRBJ1-3	TRBV18	-	-	CASSPQDSGNTIYF
TRBJ1-3	TRBV12-3/TRBV12-4	once	-	CASTMGNTIYF
TRBJ1-4	TRBV7-2	-	-	CASSLGNRAVGEKLFF
TRBJ1-1	TRBV19	once	-	CASSIGNRAPEAFF
TRBJ2-5	TRBV27	-	-	CATSRGINQETQYF
TRBJ1-3	TRBV5-1	-	TRBD1	CASSPGQGGTSGNTIYF